This T cell receptor beta chain was documented in a study of control samples from healthy donors and cancer patients. Germline values: CDR1 SEHNR, CDR2 FQNEAQ (reference sequence). The CDR3 is made up of 16 amino acids. Trimming pared 3 bases from V and 2 bases from J, leaving 16 bases between. The repertoire was sequenced with immunoSEQ multiplex PCR; TCRdb's copy has only in-frame clones and lacks some. This sample has 90,000 to 100,000 clones; approximately 80% occur once, and the top ten carry under 12%. The specimen sequenced was blood. V is TRBV7-9 and J is TRBJ2-5; a possible D gene is TRBD1 (6 bases). The receptor was derived from a woman aged 25 to 39 in good health. CDR3 residues: CASSFGVSTGQETQYF. The CDR3 DNA reads TGTGCCAGCAGCTTTGGGGTGTCCACAGGGCAAGAGACCCAGTACTTC. Variable domain in full (rest from reference TRBV7-9 and TRBJ2-5): DTGVSQNPRHKITKRGQNVTFRCDPISEHNRLYWYRQTLGQGPEFLTYFQNEAQLEKSRLLSDRFSAERPKGSFSTLEIQRTEQGDSAMYLCASSFGVSTGQETQYFGPGTRLLVL.